This entry is about one TCR beta chain. Its antigen is as yet unknown. These data are taken from a study of shared clonotypes between healthy human individuals. Study results and limitations: Sequencing depth was expected to affect clonotype sharing among donors. Clonotypes shared by all four sorted-subset donors had higher generation probabilities than non-shared clonotypes.

CDR3 length equals 16 residues. Trimming removed 1 base from V and 5 bases from J; junction bases left unmatched: 4. The germline V gene encodes CDR1 MGHRA and CDR2 YSYEKL. Assay used: immunoSEQ multiplex PCR; TCRdb lists only in-frame clones, some missing. This sample carries 2 million to 2.5 million clones, 90% to 95% of them seen once, and the ten largest clones take around 0.4%. The receptor was derived from a man aged 18 to 30 in good health. Some clones in this sample may be carry-over from other donors' samples. The sample comprised naive CD4+ T cells from PBMCs. Subset noted: CD45RA+ positively selected. The chain couples TRBV4-1 to TRBJ2-2; the match to TRBD2 covers 10 bases. CDR3 nucleotides: TGCGCCAGCAGCCAAGTTGAACTAGCGGGGACCGGGGAGCTGTTTTTT. Its translation is CASSQVELAGTGELFF.